This T cell receptor (beta chain) comes out of a study of blood T cell repertoires in COVID-19 (dated by TCRdb to about 2020). A note on the overall study: The collaborator samples originated in the United States, Italy and Spain and spanned the acute and convalescent phases of COVID-19. Where available, HLA class I and class II types were taken from metadata supplied by the sample provider and were not determined by assay-based typing. Subjects who had been exposed to COVID-19, were actively infected with it, or had recovered from it provided the deeply sampled blood TCRbeta repertoires that made up the dataset. The prospective study material was composed of cDNA or gDNA derived from T cells, B-cell-depleted T cells, or PBMCs. The repertoires were released in a freely available public database meant as a resource for research on the immune response to SARS-CoV-2. A de-identified subject ID, COVID-19 status, age in years and sex were almost always included in the sample metadata. Samples came from the ongoing ImmuneRACE study (first 160 participants) plus 1,254 subjects from 6 global collaborators.

Collaborating institutions collected whole blood in K2EDTA tubes following their own protocols. For TCRbeta analysis, collaborators shipped samples as frozen whole blood, isolated PBMCs, or DNA extracted from either of those sample types. In regard to this clone: The antigen it binds to is not known. No qualities accompany the bases; no much larger clone lies one base away.

TCRbeta CDR3 regions were amplified from genomic DNA by means of the immunoSEQ Assay, a bias-controlled multiplex PCR. On the authors' methods: The number of nucleated cells in each sample was estimated from the amplification of reference gene primers within the assay. To quantify the absolute abundance of each unique TCRbeta CDR3 rearrangement, sequence reads were collapsed and filtered. For each sample, productive Simpson clonality was calculated as the square root of Simpson's diversity index across productive rearrangements. TCRdb mirrors the immuneACCESS table, restricted to in-frame sequences. Some clones are absent from its copies; in checked studies, under half trace to an unresolved V gene, and the reason for the others is unknown. D and trimming come from the DNA, and the V and J calls and clone size come from that table. For this sample there are tens of thousands of clones; under 85% appear just once. The ten largest clones capture 3% to 3.5% of the sample.

Here is what the overall study found, with its caveats: Clinical and demographic metadata were provided uncurated, with the amount varying by source and participant.

This receptor was taken from a man in his sixties with acute or convalescent COVID-19. Sequenced material: peripheral blood.

The DNA reads TGTGCCACCAGTGACCCTAGCGCTGGGGCCAACGTCCTGACTTTC. This yields the protein CATSDPSAGANVLTF. In this chain, TRBV24-1 is recombined with TRBJ2-6; TRBD2 is a possible D gene, resting on 6 matching bases. The germline V gene provides CDR1 KGHDR and CDR2 SFDVKD. V is shortened by 4 bases, J by 2 bases, and the region joining them spans 8 bases. The CDR3 numbers 15 residues from cysteine through phenylalanine. CDR3 DNA only is kept here, 45 bases in frame from base 1.